The present T cell receptor beta chain was sequenced within a study of cytomegalovirus exposure and HLA in healthy donors. In the study overall: A prior study identified 100 million to 130 million unique TCR beta sequences from about 180 million T cells. HLA-typed donors were the source of 90 million or so unique TCRs, which an early data release held.

Study observations and caveats: Presence/absence analyses assumed roughly uniform sequencing depth across donors, which may not hold. Clonal expansion, a later analysis showed, was greater in HLA-associated TCR beta chains than in equally common others.

PCR used 60 Vbeta primers and 13 Jbeta primers. Profiling relied on immunoSEQ multiplex PCR, and the TCRdb table lists in-frame clones only, not all of them. This sample has about 76,000 clones, with about 66% found just once. As regards this clone: Its antigen is unknown.

This CDR3 spans 13 amino acids. Germline CDR1 reads KGHSH; CDR2 reads LQKENI. Between the trimmed V and J ends, which lost 3 bases and 6 bases, there was a span of 10 bases. V and J are TRBV18 and TRBJ2-3, with a tentative D call TRBD2 (6 bases). This receptor was obtained from a man aged 60 to 75 in good health and CMV-seropositive. The sequencing sample was made of PBMCs. The CDR3 reads CASSPFAGDTQYF. The CDR3 DNA reads TGTGCCAGCTCACCCTTTGCGGGGGATACGCAGTATTTT.